The present T cell receptor (beta chain) was sequenced within a study of cytotoxic CD8 clonotypes in ibrutinib-treated CLL. Study as a whole: The patients, about ten relapsed/refractory and more than 14 treatment-naive, included roughly 17 who were IGHV unmutated.

The data were produced by immunoSEQ multiplex PCR, yet TCRdb's version contains in-frame clones alone and is incomplete. The sample comprises approximately 150,000 clones, 70% to 90% of which are singletons, and approximately 3% rests with the top ten. Germline-derived CDR1 and CDR2 are MNHEY and SMNVEV (reference sequence). Trimming took 2 bases from V and 2 from J, leaving 7 bases between them. The CDR3 spans 13 residues. The chain recombines TRBV27 with TRBJ2-7; D perhaps matches TRBD1 (6 bases). The sample consisted of PBMCs, taken at disease progression, from a patient treated with ibrutinib. The receptor was isolated from a human donor with chronic lymphocytic leukemia. The CDR3 loop reads CASSLQGPYEQYF. The CDR3 DNA follows: TGTGCCAGCAGTTTACAGGGGCCCTACGAGCAGTACTTC.